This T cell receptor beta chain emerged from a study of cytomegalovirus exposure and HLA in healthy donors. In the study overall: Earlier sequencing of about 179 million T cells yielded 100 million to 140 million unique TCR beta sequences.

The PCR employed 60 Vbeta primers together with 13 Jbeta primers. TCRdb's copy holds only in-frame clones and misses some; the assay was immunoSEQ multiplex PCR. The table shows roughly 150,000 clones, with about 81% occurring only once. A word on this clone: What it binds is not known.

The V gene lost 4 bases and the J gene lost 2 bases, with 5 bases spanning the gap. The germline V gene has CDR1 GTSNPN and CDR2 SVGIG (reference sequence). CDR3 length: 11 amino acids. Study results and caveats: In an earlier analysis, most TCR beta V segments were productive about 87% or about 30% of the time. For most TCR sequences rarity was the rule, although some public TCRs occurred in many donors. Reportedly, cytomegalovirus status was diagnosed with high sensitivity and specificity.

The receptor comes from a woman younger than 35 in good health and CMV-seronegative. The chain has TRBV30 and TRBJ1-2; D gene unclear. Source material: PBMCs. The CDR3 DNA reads TGTGCCTGGAAGGAGAACTATGGCTACACCTTC. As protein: CAWKENYGYTF.